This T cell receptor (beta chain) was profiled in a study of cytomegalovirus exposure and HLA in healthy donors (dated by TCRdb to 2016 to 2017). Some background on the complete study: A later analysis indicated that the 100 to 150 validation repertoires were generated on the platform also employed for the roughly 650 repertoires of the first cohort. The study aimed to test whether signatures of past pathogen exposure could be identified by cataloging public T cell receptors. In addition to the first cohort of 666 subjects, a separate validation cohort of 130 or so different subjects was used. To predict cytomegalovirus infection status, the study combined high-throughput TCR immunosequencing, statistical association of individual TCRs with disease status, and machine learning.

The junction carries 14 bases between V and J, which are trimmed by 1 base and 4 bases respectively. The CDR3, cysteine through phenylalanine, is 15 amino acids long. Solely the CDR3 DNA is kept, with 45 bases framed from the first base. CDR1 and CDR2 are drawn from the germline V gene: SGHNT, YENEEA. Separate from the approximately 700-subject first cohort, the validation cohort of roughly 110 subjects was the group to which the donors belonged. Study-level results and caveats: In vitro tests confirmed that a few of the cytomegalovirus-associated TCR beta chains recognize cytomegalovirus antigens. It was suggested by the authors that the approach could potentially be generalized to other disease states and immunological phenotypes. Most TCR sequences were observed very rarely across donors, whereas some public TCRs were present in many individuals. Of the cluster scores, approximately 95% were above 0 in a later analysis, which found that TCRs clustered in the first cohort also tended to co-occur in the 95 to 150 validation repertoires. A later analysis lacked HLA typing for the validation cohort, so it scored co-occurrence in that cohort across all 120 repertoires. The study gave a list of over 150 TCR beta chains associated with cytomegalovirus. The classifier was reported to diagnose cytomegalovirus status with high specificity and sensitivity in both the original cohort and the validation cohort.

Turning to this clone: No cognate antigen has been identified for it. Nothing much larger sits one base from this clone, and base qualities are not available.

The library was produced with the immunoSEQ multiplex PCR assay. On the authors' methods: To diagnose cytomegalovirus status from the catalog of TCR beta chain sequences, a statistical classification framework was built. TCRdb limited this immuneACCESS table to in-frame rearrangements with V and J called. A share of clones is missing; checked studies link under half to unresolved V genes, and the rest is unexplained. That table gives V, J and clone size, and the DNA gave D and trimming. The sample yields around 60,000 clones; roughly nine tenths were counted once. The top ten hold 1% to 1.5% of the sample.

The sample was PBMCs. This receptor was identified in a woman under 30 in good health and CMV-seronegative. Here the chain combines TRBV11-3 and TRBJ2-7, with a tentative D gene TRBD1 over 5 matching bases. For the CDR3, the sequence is CASSLGAGFVYEQYF. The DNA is TGTGCCAGCAGCTTAGGGGCAGGGTTTGTTTACGAGCAGTACTTC.